This T cell receptor beta chain is from a study of blood T cell repertoires in COVID-19. Study as a whole: Collection of acute and convalescent COVID-19 samples took place in the United States, Italy and Spain.

The CDR3 is 16 amino acids. In the study's own analysis: Amplified reference gene primers provided the basis for estimating nucleated cell counts. Profiled with immunoSEQ multiplex PCR; TCRdb holds only in-frame clones, not every one. V, J and clone size are those of that table, while D and trimming were read from the DNA. The sample records 250,000 to 300,000 clones, nearly 90% being singletons. The sequencing sample was made of peripheral blood. This rearrangement joins TRBV21-1 to TRBJ2-4; the DNA was not used to check the table's D call, TRBD1. TRBV21-1 is marked as a pseudogene. This receptor was taken from a woman aged 40 to 50 who had recovered from COVID-19. As DNA, the CDR3 is TGTGCCAGCAGCAGGAGAGACAGTGGGGCCAAAAACATTCAGTACTTC. Its translation is CASSRRDSGAKNIQYF.